A single sample is the source of the 4 T cell receptor beta chains below, sequenced in a study of patients with pleural tuberculosis. TCRdb passed the reads through MiXCR, listing each CDR3 protein once. Among about 29,000 distinct CDR3 sequences listed, 18% were seen once. Sequenced input: peripheral blood. These receptors all stem from a human donor with pleural tuberculosis.

Details on this clonotype: Germline and junction disagree at one end, which may indicate a read error. This rearrangement joins TRBV25-1 to TRBJ1-2, with no clear D. The CDR3 loop spans 14 amino acids. Per germline, CDR1 MGHDK and CDR2 SYGVNS. Here the CDR3 reads CASRDQDSNYGYHF. CDR3 bases: TGTGCCAGCAGGGATCAGGATTCTAACTATGGCTACCACTTC.

This clonotype was counted ten times or more. This sequence joins TRBV6-6 and TRBJ2-7; 8 bases agree with TRBD2. Germline V gene lookup returns CDR1 MNHNY and CDR2 SVGAGI (reference sequence). J lost 9 bases, V lost 3 bases, and 4 bases had no gene match. This CDR3 comprises 12 residues. The CDR3, as DNA: TGTGCCAGCAGTTATGCGGGAGGTCCGCAGTACTTC. It is translated as CASSYAGGPQYF.

This clonotype was detected many times. The CDR3 DNA sequence: TGTGCCAGCAGCGTCACAGGGCTAGGAAACACCATATATTTT. Residues: CASSVTGLGNTIYF. The V gene is TRBV9, the J gene TRBJ1-3, with a possible D match to TRBD1 (6 bases). Trimming took off 2 bases at V and 4 bases at J, with 10 bases between the two ends. Germline V gene lookup returns CDR1 SGDLS and CDR2 YYNGEE. This CDR3 is 14 amino acids long. Complete variable domain (other parts from reference TRBV9 and TRBJ1-3): DSGVTQTPKHLITATGQRVTLRCSPRSGDLSVYWYQQSLDQGLQFLIQYYNGEERAKGNILERFSAQQFPDLHSELNLSSLELGDSALYFCASSVTGLGNTIYFGEGSWLTVV.

The table lists this clonotype with many counts. This chain joins TRBV6-6 and TRBJ2-7, with D perhaps being TRBD1 or TRBD2 (5 bases each). The germline V and J ends were trimmed by 2 bases and 0 bases, with 17 bases remaining between them. The CDR3 sequence is 17 residues long. Germline V lookup: CDR1 MNHNY, CDR2 SVGAGI (reference sequence). The CDR3 DNA follows: TGTGCCAGCAGTTACACCAGACCGGGGCTACTCTCCTACGAGCAGTACTTC. This gives the protein CASSYTRPGLLSYEQYF.